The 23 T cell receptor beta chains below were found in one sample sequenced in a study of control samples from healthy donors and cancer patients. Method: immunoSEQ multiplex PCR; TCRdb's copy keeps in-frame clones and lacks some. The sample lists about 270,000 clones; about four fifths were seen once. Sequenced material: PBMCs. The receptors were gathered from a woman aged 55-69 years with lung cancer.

Here the CDR3 DNA reads TGTGCCAGCAGCCGTGGACTAGCGGGAGCGGAGGAGCAGTTCTTC. Translated, it gives CASSRGLAGAEEQFF. The chain carries TRBV6-5 and TRBJ2-1; 13 positions match TRBD2. This CDR3 is 15 amino acids long. The germline V gene has CDR1 MNHEY and CDR2 SVGAGI. V was clipped by 6 bases and J by 10 bases; unmatched bases: 9.

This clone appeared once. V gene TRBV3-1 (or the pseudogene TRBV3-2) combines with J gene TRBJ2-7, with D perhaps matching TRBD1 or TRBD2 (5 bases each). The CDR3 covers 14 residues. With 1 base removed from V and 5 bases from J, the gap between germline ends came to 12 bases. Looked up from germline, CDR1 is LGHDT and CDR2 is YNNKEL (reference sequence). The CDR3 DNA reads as TGTGCCAGCAGCCAAGTCGCAGGGAGCAACGAGCAGTACTTC. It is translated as CASSQVAGSNEQYF.

CDR3 nucleotide sequence: TGTGCCAGCAGTGCGGGCCAGACCATATACAATGAGCAGTTCTTC. This sequence encodes CASSAGQTIYNEQFF. This chain links TRBV2 with TRBJ2-1; D gene unclear. V dropped 4 bases and J dropped 4 bases, with 14 bases sitting between them. The CDR3 is 15 amino acids. From germline, CDR1 is SNHLY and CDR2 FYNNEI.

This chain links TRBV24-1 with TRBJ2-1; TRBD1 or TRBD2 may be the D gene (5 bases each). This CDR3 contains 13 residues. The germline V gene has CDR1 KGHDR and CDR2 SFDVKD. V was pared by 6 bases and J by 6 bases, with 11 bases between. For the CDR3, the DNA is TGTGCCACCAGTTTTCCGGGGCGCAATGAGCAGTTCTTC. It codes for CATSFPGRNEQFF.

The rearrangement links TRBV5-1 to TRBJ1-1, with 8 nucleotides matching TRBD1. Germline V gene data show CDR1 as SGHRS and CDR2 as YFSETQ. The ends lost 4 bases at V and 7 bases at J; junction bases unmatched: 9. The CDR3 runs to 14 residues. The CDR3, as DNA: TGCGCCAGCAGCAATACAGGGGGTAGTGGTGAAGCTTTCTTT. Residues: CASSNTGGSGEAFF.

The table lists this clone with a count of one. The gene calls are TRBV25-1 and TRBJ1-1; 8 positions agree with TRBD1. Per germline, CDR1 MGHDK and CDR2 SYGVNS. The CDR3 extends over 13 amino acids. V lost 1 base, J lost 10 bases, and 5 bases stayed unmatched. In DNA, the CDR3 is TGTGCCAGCAGTGAATGGGGCCAGGGGGCAGCTTTCTTT. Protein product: CASSEWGQGAAFF.

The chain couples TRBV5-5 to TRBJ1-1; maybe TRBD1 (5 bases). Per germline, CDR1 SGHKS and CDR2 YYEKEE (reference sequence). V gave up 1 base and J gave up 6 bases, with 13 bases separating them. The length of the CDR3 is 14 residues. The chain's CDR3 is CASSLYQRGSEAFF. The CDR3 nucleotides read TGTGCCAGCAGCTTGTATCAGAGGGGATCTGAAGCTTTCTTT.

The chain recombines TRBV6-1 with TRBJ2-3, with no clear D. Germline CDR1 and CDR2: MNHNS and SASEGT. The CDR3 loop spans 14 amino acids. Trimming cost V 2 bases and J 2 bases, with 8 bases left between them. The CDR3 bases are TGTGCCAGCAGTGAAATGTCACTCACAGATACGCAGTATTTT. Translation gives CASSEMSLTDTQYF.

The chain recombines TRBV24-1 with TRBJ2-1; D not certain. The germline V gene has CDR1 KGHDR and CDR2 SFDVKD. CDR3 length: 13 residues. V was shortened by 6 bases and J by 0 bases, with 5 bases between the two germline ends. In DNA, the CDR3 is TGTGCCACCAGTCGCAGCTCCTACAATGAGCAGTTCTTC. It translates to CATSRSSYNEQFF.

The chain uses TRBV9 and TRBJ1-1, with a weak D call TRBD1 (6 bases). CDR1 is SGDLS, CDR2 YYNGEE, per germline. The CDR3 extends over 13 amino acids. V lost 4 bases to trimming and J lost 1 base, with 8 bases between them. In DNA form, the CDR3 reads TGTGCCAGCAGCCTCAGGGGGAACACTGAAGCTTTCTTT. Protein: CASSLRGNTEAFF.

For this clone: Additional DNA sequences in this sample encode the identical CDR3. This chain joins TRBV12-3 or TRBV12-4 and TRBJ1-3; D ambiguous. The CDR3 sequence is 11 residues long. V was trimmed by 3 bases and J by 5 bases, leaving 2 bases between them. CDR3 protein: CASSLRNTIYF. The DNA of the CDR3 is TGTGCCAGCAGTTTGCGAAACACCATATATTTT.

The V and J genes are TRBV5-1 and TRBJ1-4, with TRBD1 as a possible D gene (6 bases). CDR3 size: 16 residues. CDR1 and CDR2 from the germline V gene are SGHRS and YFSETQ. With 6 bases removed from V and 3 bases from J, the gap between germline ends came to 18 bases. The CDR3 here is CASKTNTGLSNEKLFF. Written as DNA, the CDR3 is TGCGCCAGCAAGACCAATACAGGGTTATCTAATGAAAAACTGTTTTTT.

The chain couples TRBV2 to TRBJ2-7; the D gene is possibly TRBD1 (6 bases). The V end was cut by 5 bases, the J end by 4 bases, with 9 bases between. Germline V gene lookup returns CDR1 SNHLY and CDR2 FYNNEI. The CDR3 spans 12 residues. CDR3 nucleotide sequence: TGTGCCAGCAGTAGCCAGGGGTACGAGCAGTACTTC. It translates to CASSSQGYEQYF.

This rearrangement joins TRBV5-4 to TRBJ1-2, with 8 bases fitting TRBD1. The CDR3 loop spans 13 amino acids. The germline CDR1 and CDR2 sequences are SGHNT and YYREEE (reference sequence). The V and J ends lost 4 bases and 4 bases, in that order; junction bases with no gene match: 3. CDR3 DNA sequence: TGTGCCAGCAGCGTGGACAGGGCCTATGGCTACACCTTC. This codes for CASSVDRAYGYTF. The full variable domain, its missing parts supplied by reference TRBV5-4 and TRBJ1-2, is ETGVTQSPTHLIKTRGQQVTLRCSSQSGHNTVSWYQQALGQGPQFIFQYYREEENGRGNFPPRFSGLQFPNYSSELNVNALELDDSALYLCASSVDRAYGYTFGSGTRLTVV.

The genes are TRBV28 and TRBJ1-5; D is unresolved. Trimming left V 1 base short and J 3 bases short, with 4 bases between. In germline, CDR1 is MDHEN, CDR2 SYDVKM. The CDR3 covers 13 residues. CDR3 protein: CASSLSFNQPQHF. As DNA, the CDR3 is TGTGCCAGCAGTTTATCATTCAATCAGCCCCAGCATTTT.

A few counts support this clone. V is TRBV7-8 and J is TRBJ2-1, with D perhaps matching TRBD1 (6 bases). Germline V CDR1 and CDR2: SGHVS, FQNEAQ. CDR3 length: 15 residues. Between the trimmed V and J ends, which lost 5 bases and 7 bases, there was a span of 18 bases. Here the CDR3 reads CASSPPSRGSNEQFF. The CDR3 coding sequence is TGTGCCAGCAGCCCTCCGAGCAGGGGAAGTAATGAGCAGTTCTTC.

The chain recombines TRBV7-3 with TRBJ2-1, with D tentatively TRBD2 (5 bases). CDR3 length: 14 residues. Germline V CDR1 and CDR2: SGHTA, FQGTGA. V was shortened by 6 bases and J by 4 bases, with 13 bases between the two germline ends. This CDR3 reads CASSSDGSYNEQFF. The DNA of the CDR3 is TGTGCCAGCAGTAGCGACGGCAGTTACAATGAGCAGTTCTTC.

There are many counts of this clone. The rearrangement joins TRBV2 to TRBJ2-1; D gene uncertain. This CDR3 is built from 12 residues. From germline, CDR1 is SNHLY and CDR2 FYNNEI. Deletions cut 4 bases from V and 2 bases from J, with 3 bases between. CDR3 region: CASSVAYNEQFF. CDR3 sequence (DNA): TGTGCCAGCAGTGTAGCCTACAATGAGCAGTTCTTC. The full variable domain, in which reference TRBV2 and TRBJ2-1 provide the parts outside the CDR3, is EPEVTQTPSHQVTQMGQEVILRCVPISNHLYFYWYRQILGQKVEFLVSFYNNEISEKSEIFDDQFSVERPDGSNFTLKIRSTKLEDSAMYFCASSVAYNEQFFGPGTRLTVL.

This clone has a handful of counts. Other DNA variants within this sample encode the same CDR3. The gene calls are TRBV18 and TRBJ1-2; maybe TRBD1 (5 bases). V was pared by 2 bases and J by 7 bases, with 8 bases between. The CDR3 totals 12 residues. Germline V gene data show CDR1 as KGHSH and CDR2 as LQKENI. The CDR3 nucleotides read TGTGCCAGCTCACCAGGGCAGGGTGGCTACACCTTC. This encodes CASSPGQGGYTF.

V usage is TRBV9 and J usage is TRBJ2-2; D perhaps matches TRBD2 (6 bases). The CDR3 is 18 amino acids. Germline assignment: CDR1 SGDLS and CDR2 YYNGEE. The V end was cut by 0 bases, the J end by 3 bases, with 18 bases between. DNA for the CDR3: TGTGCCAGCAGCGTAGCCCCGGGGGTCGGGTCGGACACCGGGGAGCTGTTTTTT. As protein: CASSVAPGVGSDTGELFF.

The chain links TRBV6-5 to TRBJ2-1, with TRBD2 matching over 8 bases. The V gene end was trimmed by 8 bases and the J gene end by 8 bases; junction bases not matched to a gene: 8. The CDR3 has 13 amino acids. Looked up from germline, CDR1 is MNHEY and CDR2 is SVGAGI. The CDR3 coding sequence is TGTGCCAGCGGAGCGGGGGTCGGGTATGAGCAGTTCTTC. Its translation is CASGAGVGYEQFF.

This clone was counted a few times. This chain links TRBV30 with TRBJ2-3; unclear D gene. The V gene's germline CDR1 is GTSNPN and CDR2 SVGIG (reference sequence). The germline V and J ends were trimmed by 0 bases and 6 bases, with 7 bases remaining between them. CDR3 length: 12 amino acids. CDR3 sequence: CAWSVLEDTQYF. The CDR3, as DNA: TGTGCCTGGAGTGTACTCGAGGATACGCAGTATTTT.

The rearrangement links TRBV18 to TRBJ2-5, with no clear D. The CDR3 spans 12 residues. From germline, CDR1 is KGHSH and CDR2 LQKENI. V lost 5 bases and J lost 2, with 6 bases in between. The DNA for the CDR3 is TGTGCCAGCTCAGGGGTACAAGAGACCCAGTACTTC. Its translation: CASSGVQETQYF.